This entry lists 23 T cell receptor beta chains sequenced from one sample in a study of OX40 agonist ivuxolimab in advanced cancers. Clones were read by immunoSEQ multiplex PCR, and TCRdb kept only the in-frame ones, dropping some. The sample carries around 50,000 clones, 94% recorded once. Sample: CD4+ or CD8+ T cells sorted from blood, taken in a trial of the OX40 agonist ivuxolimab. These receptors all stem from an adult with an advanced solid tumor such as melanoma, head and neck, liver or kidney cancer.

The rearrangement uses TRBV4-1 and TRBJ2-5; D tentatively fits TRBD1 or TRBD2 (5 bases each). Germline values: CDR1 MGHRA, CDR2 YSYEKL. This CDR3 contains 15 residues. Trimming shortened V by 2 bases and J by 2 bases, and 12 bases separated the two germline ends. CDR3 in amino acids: CASSQLPGAQETQYF. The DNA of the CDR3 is TGCGCCAGCAGCCAACTGCCCGGGGCTCAAGAGACCCAGTACTTC.

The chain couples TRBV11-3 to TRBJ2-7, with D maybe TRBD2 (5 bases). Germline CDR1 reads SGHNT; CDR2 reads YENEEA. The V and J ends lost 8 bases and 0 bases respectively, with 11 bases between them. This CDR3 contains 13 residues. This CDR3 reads CASQGRSSYEQYF. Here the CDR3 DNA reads TGTGCCAGCCAAGGGAGAAGCTCCTACGAGCAGTACTTC.

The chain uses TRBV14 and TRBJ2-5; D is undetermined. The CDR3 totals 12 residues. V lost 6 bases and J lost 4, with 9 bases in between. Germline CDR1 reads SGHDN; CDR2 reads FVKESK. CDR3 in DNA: TGTGCCAGCAGATCCGTCGGAGAGACCCAGTACTTC. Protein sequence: CASRSVGETQYF.

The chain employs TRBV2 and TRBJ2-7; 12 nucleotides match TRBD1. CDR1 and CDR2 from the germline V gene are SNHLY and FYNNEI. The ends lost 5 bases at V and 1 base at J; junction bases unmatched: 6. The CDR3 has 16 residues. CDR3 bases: TGTGCCAGCAGTAAACCGGGACAGGGGGCTTCCTACGAGCAGTACTTC. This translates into CASSKPGQGASYEQYF. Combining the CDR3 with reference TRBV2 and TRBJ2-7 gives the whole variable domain EPEVTQTPSHQVTQMGQEVILRCVPISNHLYFYWYRQILGQKVEFLVSFYNNEISEKSEIFDDQFSVERPDGSNFTLKIRSTKLEDSAMYFCASSKPGQGASYEQYFGPGTRLTVT.

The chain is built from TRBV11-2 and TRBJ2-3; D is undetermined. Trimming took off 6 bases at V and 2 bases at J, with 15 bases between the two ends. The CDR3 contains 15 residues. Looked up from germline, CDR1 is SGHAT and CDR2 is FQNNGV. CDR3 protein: CASSIAGPYTDTQYF. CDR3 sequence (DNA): TGTGCCAGCAGTATAGCCGGACCGTACACAGATACGCAGTATTTT.

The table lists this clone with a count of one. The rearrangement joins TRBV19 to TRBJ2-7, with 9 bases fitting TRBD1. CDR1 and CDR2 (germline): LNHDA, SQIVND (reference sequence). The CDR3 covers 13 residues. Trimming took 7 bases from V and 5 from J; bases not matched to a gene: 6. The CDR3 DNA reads TGTGCCAGTAAACCACAGGGGGCCCACGAGCAGTACTTC. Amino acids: CASKPQGAHEQYF. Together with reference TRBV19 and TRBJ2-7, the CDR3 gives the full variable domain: DGGITQSPKYLFRKEGQNVTLSCEQNLNHDAMYWYRQDPGQGLRLIYYSQIVNDFQKGDIAEGYSVSREKKESFPLTVTSAQKNPTAFYLCASKPQGAHEQYFGPGTRLTVT.

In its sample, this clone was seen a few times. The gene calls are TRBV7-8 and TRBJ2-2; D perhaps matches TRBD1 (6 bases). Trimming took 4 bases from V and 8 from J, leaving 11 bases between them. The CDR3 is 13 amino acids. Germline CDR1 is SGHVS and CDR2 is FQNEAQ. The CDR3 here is CASSSDRRGELFF. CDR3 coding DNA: TGTGCCAGCAGCTCTGACAGGAGAGGGGAGCTGTTTTTT.

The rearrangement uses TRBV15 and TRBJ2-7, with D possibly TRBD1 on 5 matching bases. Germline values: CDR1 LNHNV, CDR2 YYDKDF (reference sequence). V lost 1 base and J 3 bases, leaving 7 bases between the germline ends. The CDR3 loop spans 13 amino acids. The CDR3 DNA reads TGTGCCACCAGCAGAGGACAGAACTACGAGCAGTACTTC. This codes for CATSRGQNYEQYF.

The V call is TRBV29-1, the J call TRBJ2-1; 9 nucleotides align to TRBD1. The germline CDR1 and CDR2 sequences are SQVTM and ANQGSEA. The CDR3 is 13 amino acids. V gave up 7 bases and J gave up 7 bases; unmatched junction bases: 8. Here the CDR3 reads CSAFGQGMNEQFF. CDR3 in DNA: TGCAGCGCTTTCGGACAGGGGATGAATGAGCAGTTCTTC.

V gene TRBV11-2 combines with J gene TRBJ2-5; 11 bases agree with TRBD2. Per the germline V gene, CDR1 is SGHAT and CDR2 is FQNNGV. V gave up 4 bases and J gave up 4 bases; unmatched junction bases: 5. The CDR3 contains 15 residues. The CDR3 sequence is CASSSTSGSRETQYF. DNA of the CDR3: TGTGCCAGCAGCTCAACTAGCGGGAGTCGAGAGACCCAGTACTTC. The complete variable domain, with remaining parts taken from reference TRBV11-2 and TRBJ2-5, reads EAGVAQSPRYKIIEKRQSVAFWCNPISGHATLYWYQQILGQGPKLLIQFQNNGVVDDSQLPKDRFSAERLKGVDSTLKIQPAKLEDSAVYLCASSSTSGSRETQYFGPGTRLLVL.

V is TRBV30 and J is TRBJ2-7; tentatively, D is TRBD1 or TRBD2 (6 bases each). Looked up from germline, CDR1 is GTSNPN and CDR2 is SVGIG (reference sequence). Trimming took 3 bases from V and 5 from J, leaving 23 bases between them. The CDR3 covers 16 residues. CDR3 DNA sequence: TGTGCCTGGAGGATGGAGGGGGTAAGGTCTACCCACGAGCAGTACTTC. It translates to CAWRMEGVRSTHEQYF.

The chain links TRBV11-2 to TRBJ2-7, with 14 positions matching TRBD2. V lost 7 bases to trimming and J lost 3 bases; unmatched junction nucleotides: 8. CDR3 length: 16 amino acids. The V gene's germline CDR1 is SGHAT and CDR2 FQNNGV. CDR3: CASMGLAGVANYEQYF. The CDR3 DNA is TGTGCCAGCATGGGACTAGCGGGAGTGGCTAACTACGAGCAGTACTTC.

As DNA, the CDR3 is TGTGCCAGCAGGGACATTGAAGAGACCCAGTACTTC. This encodes CASRDIEETQYF. This chain uses TRBV2 with TRBJ2-5; a weak D match, TRBD1 (5 bases). Trimming stripped 6 bases from V and 3 bases from J, with 8 bases between. CDR3 length: 12 residues. Per the germline V gene, CDR1 is SNHLY and CDR2 is FYNNEI.

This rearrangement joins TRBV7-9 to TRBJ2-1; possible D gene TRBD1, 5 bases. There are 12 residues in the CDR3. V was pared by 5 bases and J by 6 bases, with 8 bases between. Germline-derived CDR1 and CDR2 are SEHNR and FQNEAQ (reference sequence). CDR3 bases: TGTGCCAGCAGCCTTGACAGCAATGAGCAGTTCTTC. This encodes CASSLDSNEQFF.

In nucleotides, the CDR3 is TGTGCCAGCAGTTTGACACATGGGAACACCGGGGAGCTGTTTTTT. The encoded protein is CASSLTHGNTGELFF. The chain recombines TRBV28 with TRBJ2-2; D ambiguous. V lost 3 bases and J 1 base, leaving 9 bases between the germline ends. Germline V gene sequence: CDR1 MDHEN, CDR2 SYDVKM. The CDR3 is 15 amino acids.

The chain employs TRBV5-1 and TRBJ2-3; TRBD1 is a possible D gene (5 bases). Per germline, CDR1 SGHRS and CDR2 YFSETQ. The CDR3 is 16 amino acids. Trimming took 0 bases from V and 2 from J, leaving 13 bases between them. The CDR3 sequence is CASSLEARVNTDTQYF. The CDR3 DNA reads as TGCGCCAGCAGCTTGGAAGCCAGGGTCAACACAGATACGCAGTATTTT.

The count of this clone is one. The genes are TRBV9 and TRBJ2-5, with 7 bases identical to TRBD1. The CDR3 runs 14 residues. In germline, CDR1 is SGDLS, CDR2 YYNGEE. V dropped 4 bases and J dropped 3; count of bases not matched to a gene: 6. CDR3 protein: CASSLRGMEETQYF. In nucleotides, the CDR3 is TGTGCCAGCAGCCTCAGGGGGATGGAAGAGACCCAGTACTTC.

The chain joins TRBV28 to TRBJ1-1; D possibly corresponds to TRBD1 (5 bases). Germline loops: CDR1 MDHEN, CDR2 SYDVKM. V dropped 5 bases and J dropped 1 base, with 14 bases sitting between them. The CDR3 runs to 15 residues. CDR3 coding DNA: TGTGCCAGCAGTCCCTCTTGGGGGGGGAACACTGAAGCTTTCTTT. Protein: CASSPSWGGNTEAFF.

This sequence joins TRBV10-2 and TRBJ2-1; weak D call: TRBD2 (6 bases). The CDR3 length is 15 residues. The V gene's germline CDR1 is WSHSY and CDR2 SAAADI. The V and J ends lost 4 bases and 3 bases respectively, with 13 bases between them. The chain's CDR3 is CASSGAGPGYNEQFF. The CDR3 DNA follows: TGCGCCAGCAGTGGGGCGGGGCCCGGCTACAATGAGCAGTTCTTC.

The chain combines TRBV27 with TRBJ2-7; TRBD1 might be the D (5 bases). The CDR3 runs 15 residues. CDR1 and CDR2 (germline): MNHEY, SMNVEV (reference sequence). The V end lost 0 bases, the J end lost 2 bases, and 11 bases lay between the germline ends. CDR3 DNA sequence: TGTGCCAGCAGTTTATCGACAGTGAGAACCTACGAGCAGTACTTC. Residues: CASSLSTVRTYEQYF.

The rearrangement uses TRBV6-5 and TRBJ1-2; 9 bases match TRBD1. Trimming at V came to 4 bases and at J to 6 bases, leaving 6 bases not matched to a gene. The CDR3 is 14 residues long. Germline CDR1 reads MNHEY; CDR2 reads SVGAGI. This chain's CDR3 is CASSFTGGADGYTF. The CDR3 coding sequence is TGTGCCAGCAGTTTCACAGGGGGCGCGGATGGCTACACCTTC.

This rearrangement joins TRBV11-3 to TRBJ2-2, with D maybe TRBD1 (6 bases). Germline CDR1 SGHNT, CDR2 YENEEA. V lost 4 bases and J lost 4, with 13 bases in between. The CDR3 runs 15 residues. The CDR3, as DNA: TGTGCCAGCAGCTCCCATACAGGGAGCACCGGGGAGCTGTTTTTT. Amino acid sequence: CASSSHTGSTGELFF.

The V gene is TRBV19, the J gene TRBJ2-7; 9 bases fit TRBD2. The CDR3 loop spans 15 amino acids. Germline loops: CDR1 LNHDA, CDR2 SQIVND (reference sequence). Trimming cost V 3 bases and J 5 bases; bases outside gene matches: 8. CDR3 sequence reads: CASSISVVAGDEQYF. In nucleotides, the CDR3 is TGTGCCAGTAGTATTTCCGTTGTAGCGGGAGACGAGCAGTACTTC.